This T cell receptor (beta chain) was identified during a study of T cells and Merkel cell carcinoma outcomes. This CDR3 contains 15 residues. J was trimmed by 3 bases and V by 5 bases; bases with no gene match: 5. The germline V gene has CDR1 SGHAT and CDR2 FQNNGV. A note on this clone: Antigen specificity is unknown.

General study findings and limits: In Merkel cell carcinoma, repertoire and T-cell density reportedly predicted outcomes.

Assay: immunoSEQ multiplex PCR; the TCRdb copy retains only in-frame clones and omits some. The sample includes more than 6,000 clones, roughly 75% seen only once; the top ten take more than 12%. The TCR originated in a human donor with Merkel cell carcinoma. Some clones in this sample may be carry-over from other donors' samples. This chain joins TRBV11-2 and TRBJ1-5; TRBD1 aligns across 9 bases. Sequenced material: tumor tissue from Merkel cell carcinoma. CDR3 region: CASSAGQGINQPQHF. The CDR3 nucleotides are TGTGCCAGCAGCGCGGGACAGGGTATCAATCAGCCCCAGCATTTT.